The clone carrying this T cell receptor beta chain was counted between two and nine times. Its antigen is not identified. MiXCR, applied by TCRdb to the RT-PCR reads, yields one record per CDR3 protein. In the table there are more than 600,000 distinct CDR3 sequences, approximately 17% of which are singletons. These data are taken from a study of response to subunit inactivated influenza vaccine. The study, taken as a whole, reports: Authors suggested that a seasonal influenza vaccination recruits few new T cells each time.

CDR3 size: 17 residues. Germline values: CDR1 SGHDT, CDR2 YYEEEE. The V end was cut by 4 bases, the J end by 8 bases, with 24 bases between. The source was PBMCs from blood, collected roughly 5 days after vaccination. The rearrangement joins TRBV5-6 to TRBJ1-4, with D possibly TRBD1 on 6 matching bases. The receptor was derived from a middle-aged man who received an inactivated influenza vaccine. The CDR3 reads CASSLSGQQVLREKLFF. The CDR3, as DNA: TGTGCCAGCAGCCTAAGCGGACAGCAGGTTTTAAGAGAAAAACTGTTTTTT.